These 8 T cell receptor beta chains were all obtained from the same sample, sequenced in a study of T cell changes during pregnancy in multiple sclerosis. Repertoires were generated with immunoSEQ multiplex PCR, while TCRdb's copy carries only in-frame clones and drops some. Of roughly 40,000 clones in the sample, around 90% were seen once. The source material was CD4+ T cells from peripheral blood mononuclear cells, sampled after pregnancy. These receptors originate from a female donor in good health, enrolled as a control in a pregnancy study.

The chain employs TRBV20-1 and TRBJ1-4; D remains unclear. Germline values: CDR1 DFQATT, CDR2 SNEGSKA (reference sequence). There are 11 residues in the CDR3. Trimming took 1 base from V and 8 from J, leaving 5 bases between them. The CDR3, as DNA: TGCAGTGCTAGAGGGAGCGAAAAACTGTTTTTT. Its protein is CSARGSEKLFF.

This clone occurred a few times. The V call is TRBV7-2, the J call TRBJ2-4, with 10 bases matching TRBD2. Germline V lookup: CDR1 SGHTA, CDR2 FQGNSA. The CDR3 totals 16 residues. V lost 5 bases, J lost 1 base, and 5 bases stayed unmatched. CDR3 coding DNA: TGTGCCAGCAGCCCCGCGACTAGCGGGGCCAAAAACATTCAGTACTTC. It specifies CASSPATSGAKNIQYF.

This chain uses TRBV4-1 with TRBJ2-7; TRBD2 agrees at 11 bases. This CDR3 contains 16 residues. Germline V gene lookup returns CDR1 MGHRA and CDR2 YSYEKL. Trimming cost V 4 bases and J 4 bases; bases outside gene matches: 9. The CDR3 nucleotides read TGCGCCAGCAGCCGAGAAGGGACTAGCGGAAAGTACGAGCAGTACTTC. It translates to CASSREGTSGKYEQYF.

The chain couples TRBV28 to TRBJ2-3; 14 positions agree with TRBD2. V shed 5 bases, J shed 5 bases, and the junction held 6 bases outside the gene matches. Germline V gene sequence: CDR1 MDHEN, CDR2 SYDVKM. The CDR3 has 16 amino acids. CDR3 DNA: TGTGCCAGCAGTCAACAAGGACTAGCGGGGGGAGATACGCAGTATTTT. It specifies CASSQQGLAGGDTQYF. The full variable domain, with the rest looked up from reference TRBV28 and TRBJ2-3, is DVKVTQSSRYLVKRTGEKVFLECVQDMDHENMFWYRQDPGLGLRLIYFSYDVKMKEKGDIPEGYSVSREKKERFSLILESASTNQTSMYLCASSQQGLAGGDTQYFGPGTRLTVL.

V gene TRBV29-1 combines with J gene TRBJ1-1; unclear D gene. With 5 bases removed from V and 0 bases from J, the gap between germline ends came to 4 bases. The germline CDR1 and CDR2 sequences are SQVTM and ANQGSEA. This CDR3 is 11 amino acids long. The CDR3 DNA reads TGCAGCGTTCTTCTGAACACTGAAGCTTTCTTT. This codes for CSVLLNTEAFF.

This clone showed up just once. The chain carries TRBV28 and TRBJ1-2; 7 nucleotides line up with TRBD1. This CDR3 has 13 amino acids. V lost 10 bases, J lost 4 bases, and 9 bases stayed unmatched. Germline V CDR1 and CDR2: MDHEN, SYDVKM. The CDR3 DNA follows: TGTGCCACCGAGGGACAGATACCCTATGGCTACACCTTC. This gives the protein CATEGQIPYGYTF.

In DNA form, the CDR3 reads TGTGCCAGCCCCCCGGGCAGGGGGCTCGGGATGAACAATGAGCAGTTCTTC. It yields the protein CASPPGRGLGMNNEQFF. The chain is built from TRBV28 and TRBJ2-1; 8 positions agree with TRBD1. V shed 8 bases, J shed 5 bases, and the junction held 17 bases outside the gene matches. This CDR3 has 17 amino acids. Germline loops: CDR1 MDHEN, CDR2 SYDVKM. The full variable domain, rest sourced from reference TRBV28 and TRBJ2-1, is DVKVTQSSRYLVKRTGEKVFLECVQDMDHENMFWYRQDPGLGLRLIYFSYDVKMKEKGDIPEGYSVSREKKERFSLILESASTNQTSMYLCASPPGRGLGMNNEQFFGPGTRLTVL.

This sequence joins TRBV7-9 and TRBJ1-1, with D perhaps matching TRBD1 (6 bases). Germline-derived CDR1 and CDR2 are SEHNR and FQNEAQ (reference sequence). Trimming took off 5 bases at V and 5 bases at J, with 15 bases between the two ends. This CDR3 has 14 residues. The CDR3 loop is CASSIRGGRTEAFF. CDR3 DNA: TGTGCCAGCAGCATCCGCGGGGGGCGGACTGAAGCTTTCTTT.